The 25 T cell receptor beta chains below come from one sample, sequenced in a study of Graves' ophthalmopathy and Graves' hyperthyroidism. Amplified material comprised TCR beta CDR3 regions derived from RNA transcripts. First-round RT-PCR relied on HTBI primers, and a second-round multiplex PCR came next. TCRdb redid the calling of the multiplex PCR reads with MiXCR, one entry per CDR3 protein. The sample carries 40,000 to 45,000 distinct CDR3 sequences, roughly half recorded once. The sample taken for sequencing was peripheral blood. The source of these receptors is an adult man with Graves' ophthalmopathy.

This clonotype is judged medium-sized. The chain has TRBV24-1 and TRBJ2-2, with a possible D match to TRBD1 (6 bases). Between the trimmed V and J ends, which lost 5 bases and 0 bases, there was a span of 12 bases. The CDR3 loop spans 16 amino acids. Looked up from germline, CDR1 is KGHDR and CDR2 is SFDVKD. The CDR3 coding sequence is TGTGCCACCAGTGGATCAGGACAGCCGAACACCGGGGAGCTGTTTTTT. Translating gives CATSGSGQPNTGELFF.

With respect to this clonotype: An end of the junction does not agree with germline; a read error may underlie this. The chain links TRBV13 to TRBJ2-1, with D hard to call. Per germline, CDR1 PRHDT and CDR2 FYEKMQ (reference sequence). The CDR3 loop spans 11 amino acids. The CDR3 DNA is TGTGCCAGCAGCTTAAACAATGAGCAATCCTTC. It translates to CASSLNNEQSF.

This clonotype was picked up one time. V is TRBV25-1 and J is TRBJ1-5; 8 positions agree with TRBD1. Unmatched junction bases numbered 7, after V lost 8 bases and J lost 1 base. The CDR3 runs 15 residues. In germline, CDR1 is MGHDK, CDR2 SYGVNS. The CDR3 loop reads CASGATGVSNQPQHF. The CDR3 DNA sequence: TGTGCCAGCGGCGCGACAGGGGTCAGCAATCAGCCCCAGCATTTT.

V usage is TRBV20-1 and J usage is TRBJ2-2; TRBD2 agrees at 8 bases. The CDR3 consists of 14 residues. J gave up 5 bases and V 4 bases, and 6 bases lay outside the gene matches. The germline CDR1 and CDR2 sequences are DFQATT and SNEGSKA (reference sequence). In DNA form, the CDR3 reads TGCAGTGCTAAAGGACTAGCTGATACCGGGGAGCTGTTTTTT. Encoded protein: CSAKGLADTGELFF.

CDR3 loop: CASSTSTVPLQTQYF. The CDR3 DNA reads as TGTGCCAGTAGTACTTCAACCGTTCCCCTTCAGACCCAGTACTTC. The chain couples TRBV19 to TRBJ2-5; no clear D. Trimming stripped 4 bases from V and 6 bases from J, with 18 bases between. The CDR3 has 15 residues. Germline V gene lookup returns CDR1 LNHDA and CDR2 SQIVND (reference sequence).

The rearrangement uses TRBV15 and TRBJ1-5, with D possibly being TRBD1 (5 bases). With 1 base removed from V and 0 bases from J, the gap between germline ends came to 10 bases. This CDR3 has 16 residues. CDR1 and CDR2 from the germline V gene are LNHNV and YYDKDF (reference sequence). The CDR3 sequence is CATSRVQGYSNQPQHF. The CDR3 nucleotides read TGTGCCACCAGCAGAGTTCAGGGATATAGCAATCAGCCCCAGCATTTT.

Points on this clonotype: This sequence may be a read error, since a much larger clone differs from it by one base. The chain links TRBV7-8 to TRBJ1-5; D uncertain. The ends were cut back, 7 bases at V and 9 bases at J, with 13 bases in the middle. The CDR3 covers 12 residues. Germline values: CDR1 SGHVS, CDR2 FQNEAQ. The CDR3 bases are TGTGCCAGCAATTCTGATAGAAGGCCCCAGCATTTT. The encoded protein is CASNSDRRPQHF.

This clonotype came up many times. This chain links TRBV14 with TRBJ2-6, with D uncertain. Germline CDR1 and CDR2: SGHDN and FVKESK. With 4 bases removed from V and 4 bases from J, the gap between germline ends came to 17 bases. The CDR3 extends over 17 amino acids. The CDR3: CASSPLSGVSGANVLTF. The CDR3 coding sequence is TGTGCCAGCAGCCCTCTCAGTGGGGTTTCCGGGGCCAACGTCCTGACTTTC. Full variable domain (rest looked up from reference TRBV14 and TRBJ2-6): EAGVTQFPSHSVIEKGQTVTLRCDPISGHDNLYWYRRVMGKEIKFLLHFVKESKQDESGMPNNRFLAERTGGTYSTLKVQPAELEDSGVYFCASSPLSGVSGANVLTFGAGSRLTVL.

Of note for this clonotype: A read error may account for a junction end that differs from germline. The CDR3 DNA follows: TGCGCTAGCAGCTTGGAAGCCACAATGAGCACTGAAGCTTTCTTT. Amino acid sequence: CASSLEATMSTEAFF. V is TRBV5-1 and J is TRBJ1-1; D is unresolved. CDR1 and CDR2 (germline): SGHRS, YFSETQ. The CDR3 spans 15 residues.

This clonotype was recorded once. The chain combines TRBV13 with TRBJ2-2, with 9 bases fitting TRBD2. Germline lookup yields CDR1 PRHDT and CDR2 FYEKMQ (reference sequence). The CDR3 runs 15 residues. With V trimmed by 2 bases and J by 7 bases, 5 bases remained unmatched. Written as DNA, the CDR3 is TGTGCCAGCAGCTTAAGGCGGGAGGGCCTCGGGGAGCTGTTTTTT. It codes for CASSLRREGLGELFF.

The genes are TRBV7-7 and TRBJ2-7; 7 bases are a match to TRBD1. CDR1 and CDR2 from the germline V gene are SSHAT and FNYEAQ (reference sequence). V lost 8 bases and J lost 2; bases outside the gene matches: 6. The CDR3 runs 13 residues. The CDR3 DNA is TGTGCCAGCGGCAAGACAGGGCCCTACGAGCAGTACTTC. Protein sequence: CASGKTGPYEQYF.

The chain carries TRBV2 and TRBJ1-2, with D perhaps matching TRBD1 (5 bases). Per the germline V gene, CDR1 is SNHLY and CDR2 is FYNNEI. The CDR3 totals 14 residues. V gave up 6 bases and J gave up 7 bases, with 18 bases separating them. CDR3 protein: CASSEARAISGYTF. The CDR3 coding sequence is TGTGCCAGCAGCGAGGCCAGGGCCATTTCTGGCTACACCTTC.

This rearrangement joins TRBV6-5 to TRBJ2-7; perhaps TRBD2 as D (5 bases). The length of the CDR3 is 15 residues. V was trimmed by 5 bases and J by 2 bases, leaving 16 bases between them. Looked up from germline, CDR1 is MNHEY and CDR2 is SVGAGI. In DNA form, the CDR3 reads TGTGCCAGCAGTACTGAGCGGAGGAGCCCCTACGAGCAGTACTTC. Amino acid sequence: CASSTERRSPYEQYF.

The chain couples TRBV7-9 to TRBJ2-7, with TRBD2 identical over 15 bases. Germline V lookup: CDR1 SEHNR, CDR2 FQNEAQ (reference sequence). Trimming at V came to 5 bases and at J to 2 bases, leaving 1 base not matched to a gene. This CDR3 region has 15 residues. CDR3 coding DNA: TGTGCCAGCAGCGGGACTAGCGGGAGGACCTACGAGCAGTACTTC. Its protein product is CASSGTSGRTYEQYF.

V gene TRBV4-1 combines with J gene TRBJ1-1; 7 nucleotides agree with TRBD1. With V trimmed by 0 bases and J by 5 bases, 3 bases remained unmatched. This CDR3 has 14 amino acids. In germline, CDR1 is MGHRA, CDR2 YSYEKL. For the CDR3, the DNA is TGCGCCAGCAGCCAAGACCAGGGGGGGACTGAAGCTTTCTTT. Protein sequence: CASSQDQGGTEAFF.

This clonotype was detected ten times or more. The V gene is TRBV19, the J gene TRBJ2-1; 11 bases agree with TRBD1. The V segment lost 4 bases and the J segment 6 bases; nucleotides outside the gene matches: 11. Germline CDR1 is LNHDA and CDR2 is SQIVND (reference sequence). This CDR3 has 17 amino acids. In nucleotides, the CDR3 is TGTGCCAGTAGTACGCGGACAGGGGGCAGGTCCGGCAATGAGCAGTTCTTC. This translates into CASSTRTGGRSGNEQFF. The whole variable domain, filled in from reference TRBV19 and TRBJ2-1, reads DGGITQSPKYLFRKEGQNVTLSCEQNLNHDAMYWYRQDPGQGLRLIYYSQIVNDFQKGDIAEGYSVSREKKESFPLTVTSAQKNPTAFYLCASSTRTGGRSGNEQFFGPGTRLTVL.

Details on this clonotype: The final CDR3 position lacks the conserved phenylalanine or tryptophan, pointing to a likely read error. No DNA is shown, since the ends of the CDR3 on it are uncertain; the CDR3 is the one TCRdb lists. This chain uses TRBV20-1 with TRBJ2-6; the table's D call, TRBD1, was not checked against the DNA. The CDR3 adds up to 9 amino acids, both ends counted. Germline V gene sequence: CDR1 DFQATT, CDR2 SNEGSKA (reference sequence). The CDR3 loop reads CSARDLGRQ.

This clonotype appeared many times. The final CDR3 position lacks the conserved phenylalanine or tryptophan, pointing to a likely read error. The V call is TRBV20-1, the J call TRBJ1-5; TRBD1 matches 7 bases. This CDR3 contains 14 residues. Germline values: CDR1 DFQATT, CDR2 SNEGSKA (reference sequence). Trimming took 6 bases from V and 4 from J; bases not matched to a gene: 9. CDR3 region: CSAQYRGPNQPQHL. The CDR3 region has the DNA TGCAGTGCCCAATACAGGGGACCTAATCAGCCCCAGCATTTG.

This clonotype is medium-sized. The V call is TRBV29-1, the J call TRBJ2-1; D is uncertain. Germline V gene lookup returns CDR1 SQVTM and CDR2 ANQGSEA. The CDR3 is made up of 13 amino acids. V lost 5 bases, J lost 3 bases, and 11 bases lay in between. CDR3 DNA sequence: TGCAGCGTTCCTGGGCCAAGCTACAATGAGCAGTTCTTC. Amino acids: CSVPGPSYNEQFF.

V usage is TRBV12-3 or TRBV12-4 and J usage is TRBJ2-7; 7 positions match TRBD1. The CDR3 loop spans 14 amino acids. The junction had 10 bases not matched to a gene; V was cut back by 6 bases and J by 5 bases. DNA of the CDR3: TGTGCCAGCAGAGATGGGAGACAGGGAGACGAGCAGTACGTC. Translation gives CASRDGRQGDEQYV.

This clonotype came up a few times. The rearrangement joins TRBV30 to TRBJ2-7; TRBD2 agrees at 9 bases. This CDR3 has 15 amino acids. Germline loops: CDR1 GTSNPN, CDR2 SVGIG (reference sequence). With V trimmed by 0 bases and J by 4 bases, 7 bases remained unmatched. The CDR3 loop is CAWSVWAGGEYEQYF. In DNA, the CDR3 is TGTGCCTGGAGTGTATGGGCGGGAGGGGAATACGAGCAGTACTTC.

The table lists this clonotype with many counts. V and J are TRBV12-3 or TRBV12-4 and TRBJ2-3; the match to TRBD2 covers 7 bases. This CDR3 region has 14 residues. V trimming: 7 bases; J trimming: 2 bases; junction bases outside the gene matches: 6. CDR3 in DNA: TGTGCCAGCAACTGGGGGGGATCCACAGATACGCAGTATTTT. It yields the protein CASNWGGSTDTQYF.

The J gene is TRBJ2-7, the V gene TRBV24-1; 7 nucleotides agree with TRBD1. The CDR3 extends over 14 amino acids. Trimming cost V 9 bases and J 4 bases; bases outside gene matches: 11. Germline CDR1 KGHDR, CDR2 SFDVKD. CDR3: CATQDRVLGYEQYF. The DNA for the CDR3 is TGTGCCACCCAAGACAGGGTATTGGGGTACGAGCAGTACTTC.

On this clonotype itself: The junction and the germline gene differ at one end; a read error may be behind it. V and J are TRBV10-2 and TRBJ1-5, with a possible D match to TRBD1 (6 bases). Germline V CDR1 and CDR2: WSHSY, SAAADI. The CDR3 runs 15 residues. The CDR3 region has the DNA TGTGCCAGCAGTGATATGGGACATGTCAATCAGCCCCAGCATTTT. This gives the protein CASSDMGHVNQPQHF.

The CDR3 region has the DNA TGTGCCAGCAGCACGGGTGGGGGATCTGGAAACACCATATATTTT. Protein product: CASSTGGGSGNTIYF. The V call is TRBV7-9, the J call TRBJ1-3; D possibly corresponds to TRBD1 (5 bases). There are 15 residues in the CDR3. The germline V and J ends were trimmed by 5 bases and 1 base, with 12 bases remaining between them. Germline values: CDR1 SEHNR, CDR2 FQNEAQ (reference sequence).